The 8 T cell receptor beta chains below all came from one sample that was sequenced in a study of blood T cell repertoires in COVID-19. Data came from immunoSEQ multiplex PCR; TCRdb stores just in-frame clones and leaves some out. The profile shows 90,000 to 110,000 clones, roughly 80% of them singletons. The sequenced sample was peripheral blood. The receptors come from a woman aged 60-70 years with acute or convalescent COVID-19.

The V call is TRBV3-1 (or the pseudogene TRBV3-2), the J call TRBJ2-2; 8 bases are shared with TRBD2. This CDR3 region has 16 residues. Germline trimming cut 6 bases from V and 5 bases from J; bases unmatched to any gene: 11. The V gene's germline CDR1 is LGHDT and CDR2 YNNKEL (reference sequence). The DNA of the CDR3 is TGTGCCAGCAGGAGCGGGAGCCTCCTGAAAACCGGGGAGCTGTTTTTT. Its translation is CASRSGSLLKTGELFF.

V usage is TRBV6-2 or TRBV6-3 and J usage is TRBJ1-5; no reliable D call. With 0 bases removed from V and 9 bases from J, the gap between germline ends came to 6 bases. This CDR3 is 12 amino acids long. Looked up from germline, CDR1 is MNHEY and CDR2 is SVGEGT. The CDR3 bases are TGTGCCAGCAGTTACTCGAGAGGGCCCCAGCATTTT. Protein: CASSYSRGPQHF.

This chain uses TRBV29-1 with TRBJ1-3, with D possibly TRBD1 on 5 matching bases. The CDR3 extends over 14 amino acids. Germline CDR1 is SQVTM and CDR2 is ANQGSEA. Trimming stripped 7 bases from V and 0 bases from J, with 13 bases between. This CDR3 reads CSATGGGSGNTIYF. In DNA form, the CDR3 reads TGCAGCGCCACGGGGGGGGGCTCTGGAAACACCATATATTTT.

This clone occurred once. V gene TRBV7-2 combines with J gene TRBJ1-3; 8 nucleotides match TRBD1. Trimming at V came to 0 bases and at J to 4 bases, leaving 8 bases not matched to a gene. The length of the CDR3 is 17 residues. Germline-derived CDR1 and CDR2 are SGHTA and FQGNSA. The chain's CDR3 is CASSLAWDRPPGNTIYF. The CDR3 region has the DNA TGTGCCAGCAGCTTAGCGTGGGACAGGCCACCGGGAAACACCATATATTTT.

The DNA for the CDR3 is TGTGCCAGCAGCTTATCAGGGGCGGCCTACGAGCAGTACTTC. Residues: CASSLSGAAYEQYF. This rearrangement joins TRBV7-2 to TRBJ2-7, with a tentative D call TRBD1 (6 bases). The CDR3 totals 14 residues. CDR1 is SGHTA, CDR2 FQGNSA, per germline. The V and J ends lost 2 bases and 2 bases respectively, with 10 bases between them.

The chain recombines TRBV28 with TRBJ1-2; TRBD1 matches 8 bases. The CDR3 has 18 amino acids. Germline V gene lookup returns CDR1 MDHEN and CDR2 SYDVKM. The V segment lost 6 bases and the J segment 1 base; nucleotides outside the gene matches: 16. CDR3 nucleotides: TGTGCCAGCAGCACCCCGGACAGGGTAGGGTTTGTTAACTATGGCTACACCTTC. It specifies CASSTPDRVGFVNYGYTF.

The genes are TRBV6-5 and TRBJ2-7; D is uncertain. The CDR3 is made up of 13 amino acids. Germline V lookup: CDR1 MNHEY, CDR2 SVGAGI. Between the trimmed V and J ends, which lost 6 bases and 4 bases, there was a span of 13 bases. CDR3: CASSQQPQYEQYF. The DNA for the CDR3 is TGTGCCAGCAGCCAACAGCCTCAATACGAGCAGTACTTC.

The V gene is TRBV3-1 (or the pseudogene TRBV3-2), the J gene TRBJ2-2; 15 positions agree with TRBD2. The CDR3 has 16 amino acids. J was trimmed by 6 bases and V by 4 bases; bases with no gene match: 3. Germline V gene data show CDR1 as LGHDT and CDR2 as YNNKEL (reference sequence). CDR3 sequence: CASSLGLAGGPGELFF. The CDR3 nucleotides read TGTGCCAGCAGCCTCGGACTAGCGGGGGGGCCCGGGGAGCTGTTTTTT.